A single sample gave rise to the 24 T cell receptor beta chains below, sequenced in a study of T cells expressing NK-cell markers. Reprocessing the 5' RACE reads, TCRdb reports a single entry for every CDR3 protein and omits DNA. The listing contains over 120,000 distinct CDR3 sequences. The material sequenced was blood T cells: a sorted CD56 or NKG2C T cell subset, CD4+ or CD8+ T cells, or bulk PBMC T cells (not recorded which). The source of these receptors is a man younger than 30 in good health.

The chain uses TRBV12-3 or TRBV12-4 and TRBJ2-7; the TCRdb D gene call, TRBD1, has no DNA to confirm it. The CDR3 extends over 16 amino acids. CDR3 protein: CASSLGIAQGTYEQYF.

The rearrangement uses TRBV7-9 and TRBJ2-2; absent DNA, TCRdb's TRBD2 call cannot be checked. Germline CDR1 and CDR2: SEHNR and FQNEAQ (reference sequence). The CDR3 consists of 16 residues. CDR3 sequence reads: CASSLRGALNTGELFF.

The J gene is TRBJ2-1, the V gene TRBV9; TCRdb designates TRBD2, a call that cannot be tested without DNA. The germline V gene has CDR1 SGDLS and CDR2 YYNGEE. This CDR3 comprises 18 residues. CDR3 residues: CASSVEGLAGVSYNEQFF. The entire variable domain, with the rest obtained from reference TRBV9 and TRBJ2-1, is as follows: DSGVTQTPKHLITATGQRVTLRCSPRSGDLSVYWYQQSLDQGLQFLIQYYNGEERAKGNILERFSAQQFPDLHSELNLSSLELGDSALYFCASSVEGLAGVSYNEQFFGPGTRLTVL.

V and J are TRBV5-6 and TRBJ2-1; TCRdb outputs TRBD2, but without DNA this stays unchecked. CDR1 SGHDT and CDR2 YYEEEE come from the germline V gene. CDR3 length equals 13 residues. The CDR3 is CASSLVRDGEQFF.

The chain has TRBV12-3 or TRBV12-4 and TRBJ2-1; the TCRdb call, TRBD1, lacks DNA for checking. This CDR3 comprises 13 residues. Here the CDR3 reads CASSLRGQSEQFF.

This chain joins TRBV7-8 and TRBJ1-3. Germline V gene data show CDR1 as SGHVS and CDR2 as FQNEAQ. This CDR3 region has 15 residues. CDR3 region: CASSFQILSGNTIYF.

This chain joins TRBV30 and TRBJ2-1; TCRdb returns TRBD1, unconfirmable since there is no DNA. This CDR3 region has 11 residues. Germline CDR1 and CDR2: GTSNPN and SVGIG (reference sequence). Here the CDR3 reads CAIGQGHEQFF.

The J gene is TRBJ2-7, the V gene TRBV20-1; TCRdb designates TRBD1, a call that cannot be tested without DNA. Germline-derived CDR1 and CDR2 are DFQATT and SNEGSKA (reference sequence). This CDR3 comprises 11 residues. CDR3: CSASRDSEQYF.

The CDR3 spells CASSFGGNSGNTIYF. The rearrangement joins TRBV28 to TRBJ1-3; TCRdb lists TRBD1, though no DNA is available to test this call. Germline-derived CDR1 and CDR2 are MDHEN and SYDVKM. This CDR3 spans 15 amino acids.

The V call is TRBV12-3 or TRBV12-4, the J call TRBJ2-4; TCRdb proposes TRBD1, but this gene call is untestable without DNA. The CDR3 loop spans 15 amino acids. CDR3: CASSHMGQGGVIQYF.

This chain uses TRBV7-8 with TRBJ2-1; TCRdb's D call, TRBD1, is unchecked because there is no DNA. CDR1 SGHVS and CDR2 FQNEAQ come from the germline V gene. This CDR3 comprises 15 residues. The CDR3 region is CASSLGPGLYNEQFF.

The gene calls are TRBV4-2 and TRBJ1-5. The germline V gene has CDR1 LGHNA and CDR2 YNFKEQ. This CDR3 is built from 14 residues. The CDR3 sequence is CASSSPTPSAPQHF.

CDR3 in amino acids: CASSPSTGNQPQHF. The genes are TRBV7-9 and TRBJ1-5. The CDR3 runs 14 residues. Germline-derived CDR1 and CDR2 are SEHNR and FQNEAQ (reference sequence).

The genes are TRBV4-1 and TRBJ1-2. CDR1 and CDR2 from the germline V gene are MGHRA and YSYEKL. This CDR3 has 13 amino acids. This CDR3 is CASSVGVGYGYTF.

V usage is TRBV7-8 and J usage is TRBJ2-3; TCRdb lists TRBD2, though no DNA is available to test this call. From germline, CDR1 is SGHVS and CDR2 FQNEAQ. The CDR3 loop spans 15 amino acids. The CDR3 is CASSLLAERTDTQYF. The entire variable domain, with the rest obtained from reference TRBV7-8 and TRBJ2-3, is as follows: GAGVSQSPRYKVAKRGQDVALRCDPISGHVSLFWYQQALGQGPEFLTYFQNEAQLDKSGLPSDRFFAERPEGSVSTLKIQRTQQEDSAVYLCASSLLAERTDTQYFGPGTRLTVL.

This chain connects TRBV28 to TRBJ2-2; TCRdb indicates TRBD2, and absent DNA this call remains unverified. This CDR3 is 15 amino acids long. The germline V gene has CDR1 MDHEN and CDR2 SYDVKM. CDR3 residues: CASSWGTSFAGELFF.

The chain uses TRBV11-2 and TRBJ2-1; TCRdb's D call, TRBD2, is unchecked because there is no DNA. Germline V gives CDR1 SGHAT, CDR2 FQNNGV. The CDR3 loop spans 16 amino acids. CDR3 in amino acids: CASSLNPGLAGDEQFF.

This sequence joins TRBV28 and TRBJ2-3; the TRBD2 assignment by TCRdb is unverifiable without DNA. Germline CDR1 and CDR2: MDHEN and SYDVKM. The CDR3 is made up of 16 amino acids. CDR3 sequence reads: CASSPAGGLGEDTQYF.

The CDR3 sequence: CASSLGTGASYEQYF. The chain is built from TRBV11-3 and TRBJ2-7. Germline V CDR1 and CDR2: SGHNT, YENEEA. This CDR3 contains 15 residues.

The chain employs TRBV6-2 or TRBV6-3 and TRBJ2-1; the D call from TCRdb, TRBD2, cannot be confirmed without DNA. Germline V gene sequence: CDR1 MNHEY, CDR2 SVGEGT. This CDR3 has 16 amino acids. The CDR3 spells CASSFPLAGTDNEQFF.

J is TRBJ2-1 and V is TRBV29-1; TCRdb calls TRBD2, which cannot be checked without DNA. The CDR3 has 15 amino acids. CDR1 is SQVTM and CDR2 is ANQGSEA in the germline V gene. This chain's CDR3 is CSVESPTDTYNEQFF.

V is TRBV10-3 and J is TRBJ2-3. The CDR3 has 15 residues. Germline assignment: CDR1 ENHRY and CDR2 SYGVKD. CDR3 in amino acids: CAINTEDGGTDTQYF.

The rearrangement uses TRBV5-1 and TRBJ2-5; no DNA is available, so the TRBD1 call from TCRdb remains unchecked. Germline CDR1 and CDR2: SGHRS and YFSETQ. The CDR3 has 15 amino acids. CDR3 loop: CASSWGQGSQETQYF. The variable domain in full, completed from reference TRBV5-1 and TRBJ2-5, reads KAGVTQTPRYLIKTRGQQVTLSCSPISGHRSVSWYQQTPGQGLQFLFEYFSETQRNKGNFPGRFSGRQFSNSRSEMNVSTLELGDSALYLCASSWGQGSQETQYFGPGTRLLVL.

CDR3 loop: CASTSRGDEQYF. The rearrangement links TRBV2 to TRBJ2-7; with no DNA, the TCRdb D assignment of TRBD2 cannot be verified. Germline V lookup: CDR1 SNHLY, CDR2 FYNNEI. The CDR3 runs to 12 residues.